The 26 T cell receptor beta chains below all came from one sample that was sequenced in a study of OX40 agonist ivuxolimab in advanced cancers. Sequenced by immunoSEQ multiplex PCR; TCRdb stores in-frame clones only, minus some. Here the sample spans about 40,000 clones, around 88% being singletons. The sequencing here drew on CD4+ or CD8+ T cells sorted from blood, taken in a trial of the OX40 agonist ivuxolimab. These receptors all stem from an adult with an advanced solid tumor such as melanoma, head and neck, liver or kidney cancer.

The chain links TRBV7-2 to TRBJ1-5; possible D gene TRBD1, 5 bases. Germline values: CDR1 SGHTA, CDR2 FQGNSA. The germline V and J ends were trimmed by 1 base and 5 bases, with 9 bases remaining between them. The CDR3 consists of 14 residues. CDR3 sequence: CASSLVGGYQPQHF. In nucleotides, the CDR3 is TGTGCCAGCAGCTTAGTCGGGGGGTATCAGCCCCAGCATTTT.

The chain joins TRBV19 to TRBJ1-1; D unclear. Germline CDR1 is LNHDA and CDR2 is SQIVND (reference sequence). Trimming left V 5 bases short and J 1 base short, with 8 bases between. This CDR3 is built from 13 residues. In DNA form, the CDR3 reads TGTGCCAGTAGTCTGACACAGAACACTGAAGCTTTCTTT. Translated, it gives CASSLTQNTEAFF.

The V call is TRBV4-1, the J call TRBJ2-7; D is unresolved. Looked up from germline, CDR1 is MGHRA and CDR2 is YSYEKL. The CDR3 contains 13 residues. V was trimmed by 3 bases and J by 2 bases, leaving 8 bases between them. CDR3 sequence: CASSHQDPYEQYF. Written as DNA, the CDR3 is TGCGCCAGCAGCCACCAGGACCCCTACGAGCAGTACTTC.

The chain has TRBV4-2 and TRBJ2-3; 7 bases align to TRBD2. This CDR3 is 17 amino acids long. J gave up 4 bases and V 0 bases, and 10 bases lay outside the gene matches. CDR1 is LGHNA and CDR2 is YNFKEQ in the germline V gene. This CDR3 reads CASSQEGPGGGADTQYF. The CDR3 DNA reads TGTGCCAGCAGCCAAGAGGGGCCGGGAGGTGGGGCAGATACGCAGTATTTT.

The genes are TRBV6-5 and TRBJ2-7, with D possibly being TRBD1 (6 bases). Per germline, CDR1 MNHEY and CDR2 SVGAGI. The V and J ends lost 1 base and 2 bases respectively, with 15 bases between them. This CDR3 comprises 16 residues. CDR3 region: CASSYLLETGTYEQYF. The CDR3 DNA reads TGTGCCAGCAGTTACTTATTAGAGACAGGAACCTACGAGCAGTACTTC.

The chain is built from TRBV5-5 and TRBJ2-7; 9 bases line up with TRBD1. Germline CDR1 SGHKS, CDR2 YYEKEE (reference sequence). V was pared by 0 bases and J by 3 bases, with 4 bases of the junction left unmatched. The CDR3 is 15 amino acids. The CDR3 here is CASSLETGGIYEQYF. In DNA form, the CDR3 reads TGTGCCAGCAGCTTGGAGACAGGGGGTATCTACGAGCAGTACTTC.

J is TRBJ2-7 and V is TRBV7-9, with 11 bases that match TRBD2. Trimming removed 4 bases from V and 2 bases from J; junction bases left unmatched: 10. Germline lookup yields CDR1 SEHNR and CDR2 FQNEAQ (reference sequence). The CDR3 runs 17 residues. The CDR3 protein is CASSSRLAGGSTYEQYF. CDR3 in DNA: TGTGCCAGCAGCTCACGGCTAGCGGGAGGCTCAACCTACGAGCAGTACTTC.

The chain combines TRBV28 with TRBJ1-5; D not resolved. The germline gives CDR1 MDHEN, CDR2 SYDVKM. The CDR3 is made up of 15 amino acids. The germline V and J ends were trimmed by 7 bases and 0 bases, with 13 bases remaining between them. CDR3 DNA sequence: TGTGCCAGCAAAGGATCGCTGTATAGCAATCAGCCCCAGCATTTT. Amino acids: CASKGSLYSNQPQHF.

This chain uses TRBV4-1 with TRBJ2-1, with D unclear. The CDR3 loop spans 17 amino acids. CDR1 and CDR2 from the germline V gene are MGHRA and YSYEKL. V lost 0 bases and J lost 4, with 16 bases in between. The CDR3 region is CASSQDLKGPNYNEQFF. The CDR3 coding sequence is TGCGCCAGCAGCCAAGATCTGAAGGGTCCAAATTACAATGAGCAGTTCTTC.

The chain joins TRBV29-1 to TRBJ2-1; 9 bases agree with TRBD2. Germline V lookup: CDR1 SQVTM, CDR2 ANQGSEA. J lost 4 bases, V lost 0 bases, and 13 bases had no gene match. CDR3 length equals 18 residues. In nucleotides, the CDR3 is TGCAGCGTTGAAGATACTGGGCCTAGCGGGACGGCTTACAATGAGCAGTTCTTC. Translated, it gives CSVEDTGPSGTAYNEQFF.

This chain uses TRBV5-1 with TRBJ2-1; D assignment may be TRBD1 or TRBD2 (6 bases each). Trimming removed 4 bases at V and 1 base at J, with 9 bases between. The CDR3 runs 14 residues. Germline CDR1 and CDR2: SGHRS and YFSETQ. CDR3 in DNA: TGCGCCAGCAGCCTAGGGGGGTCCTACAATGAGCAGTTCTTC. It is translated as CASSLGGSYNEQFF.

The V and J genes are TRBV6-5 and TRBJ1-4; no clear D gene. Trimming pared 0 bases from V and 0 bases from J, leaving 5 bases between. Germline CDR1 reads MNHEY; CDR2 reads SVGAGI. The CDR3 is made up of 15 amino acids. The CDR3 coding sequence is TGTGCCAGCAGTTACTCGGGTGCAACTAATGAAAAACTGTTTTTT. This gives the protein CASSYSGATNEKLFF.

The chain uses TRBV7-9 and TRBJ2-7; 10 positions match TRBD2. Unmatched junction bases numbered 2, after V lost 8 bases and J lost 1 base. Germline V gene lookup returns CDR1 SEHNR and CDR2 FQNEAQ (reference sequence). The CDR3 has 13 amino acids. CDR3 sequence (DNA): TGTGCCAGCCGGACTAGCGGTTCCTACGAGCAGTACTTC. This sequence encodes CASRTSGSYEQYF.

This sequence joins TRBV30 and TRBJ2-3; 8 bases map to TRBD2. This CDR3 has 16 amino acids. Germline V gene sequence: CDR1 GTSNPN, CDR2 SVGIG (reference sequence). V shed 6 bases, J shed 1 base, and the junction held 12 bases outside the gene matches. CDR3 DNA sequence: TGTGCCTGCCATTCCGACGAGCGGGGGCGCACAGATACGCAGTATTTT. Protein sequence: CACHSDERGRTDTQYF. Looking up the rest from reference TRBV30 and TRBJ2-3 gives the full variable domain: SQTIHQWPATLVQPVGSPLSLECTVEGTSNPNLYWYRQAAGRGLQLLFYSVGIGQISSEVPQNLSASRPQDRQFILSSKKLLLSDSGFYLCACHSDERGRTDTQYFGPGTRLTVL.

This clone has just a few counts. The genes are TRBV7-9 and TRBJ2-7, with a tentative D call TRBD1 (6 bases). The CDR3 covers 14 residues. With 1 base removed from V and 4 bases from J, the gap between germline ends came to 11 bases. Looked up from germline, CDR1 is SEHNR and CDR2 is FQNEAQ (reference sequence). The CDR3 DNA sequence: TGTGCCAGCAGCTTAGAACAGGGTTGGTACGAGCAGTACTTC. The encoded protein is CASSLEQGWYEQYF.

The V gene is TRBV9, the J gene TRBJ2-1, with D tentatively TRBD1 (8 bases). CDR3 length: 16 residues. In germline, CDR1 is SGDLS, CDR2 YYNGEE. V was trimmed by 4 bases and J by 0 bases, leaving 14 bases between them. CDR3 region: CASSSGGGSSYNEQFF. CDR3 DNA sequence: TGTGCCAGCAGCTCAGGGGGCGGGAGCTCCTACAATGAGCAGTTCTTC.

This clone was picked up a small number of times. The gene calls are TRBV7-9 and TRBJ2-3; D gene uncertain. The V end was cut by 5 bases, the J end by 4 bases, with 13 bases between. The CDR3 has 14 residues. The germline gives CDR1 SEHNR, CDR2 FQNEAQ (reference sequence). The CDR3 is CASSPTLGADTQYF. In DNA form, the CDR3 reads TGTGCCAGCAGCCCGACTCTCGGCGCAGATACGCAGTATTTT.

This chain joins TRBV27 and TRBJ2-1; D tentatively fits TRBD1 or TRBD2 (5 bases each). Trimming removed 3 bases from V and 9 bases from J, with 12 bases in between. CDR1 and CDR2 from the germline V gene are MNHEY and SMNVEV (reference sequence). The CDR3 length is 13 residues. The chain's CDR3 is CASSLTLGGEQFF. The CDR3 DNA reads TGTGCCAGCAGTTTGACCCTTGGGGGTGAGCAGTTCTTC.

The rearrangement links TRBV2 to TRBJ2-6; the match to TRBD1 covers 7 bases. CDR1 is SNHLY and CDR2 is FYNNEI in the germline V gene. The CDR3 is made up of 17 amino acids. V trimming: 6 bases; J trimming: 2 bases; junction bases outside the gene matches: 10. The CDR3 DNA is TGTGCCAGCAGGACCCAGGGGGTTGGGACTGGGGCCAACGTCCTGACTTTC. This gives the protein CASRTQGVGTGANVLTF.

The chain links TRBV4-1 to TRBJ1-2; possible D gene TRBD1, 5 bases. Germline V gene sequence: CDR1 MGHRA, CDR2 YSYEKL. The CDR3 runs 15 residues. V was cut by 1 base and J by 10 bases, with 19 bases left in between. In DNA form, the CDR3 reads TGCGCCAGCAGCCAAGCTGTTTCGGGGCGGTTCGACTACACCTTC. Translated, it gives CASSQAVSGRFDYTF.

The chain has TRBV4-1 and TRBJ2-7; 10 nucleotides agree with TRBD2. V dropped 0 bases and J dropped 3; count of bases not matched to a gene: 5. The CDR3 spans 16 residues. Germline V CDR1 and CDR2: MGHRA, YSYEKL. For the CDR3, the DNA is TGCGCCAGCAGCCAAGATGCTAGCGGGAGTTACTACGAGCAGTACTTC. Its translation is CASSQDASGSYYEQYF.

CDR3 DNA sequence: TGTGCCAGCAGGGGCCATGGCTACACCTTC. Its translation is CASRGHGYTF. The chain couples TRBV28 to TRBJ1-2; D is unclear. CDR3 length: 10 amino acids. V shed 6 bases and J shed 6 bases, with 5 bases lying between them. Germline V gene data show CDR1 as MDHEN and CDR2 as SYDVKM.

The rearrangement links TRBV9 to TRBJ1-1, with TRBD1 matching over 7 bases. The CDR3 is 12 amino acids. The germline gives CDR1 SGDLS, CDR2 YYNGEE. V was pared by 4 bases and J by 6 bases, with 3 bases of the junction left unmatched. This CDR3 reads CASSFGTAEAFF. DNA for the CDR3: TGTGCCAGCAGCTTCGGGACAGCTGAAGCTTTCTTT.

The V and J genes are TRBV5-1 and TRBJ2-3, with D unclear. The CDR3 spans 15 residues. With 1 base removed from V and 0 bases from J, the gap between germline ends came to 9 bases. Germline lookup yields CDR1 SGHRS and CDR2 YFSETQ. The CDR3 DNA is TGCGCCAGCAGCTTGAGTACAGCTAGCACAGATACGCAGTATTTT. Protein product: CASSLSTASTDTQYF.

CDR3 DNA: TGTGCCAGCAGCTTAGCCCCTAGCGTGGAGCAGTTCTTC. Translated: CASSLAPSVEQFF. The chain joins TRBV11-2 to TRBJ2-1; tentatively, D is TRBD2 (6 bases). Germline V gene lookup returns CDR1 SGHAT and CDR2 FQNNGV. The CDR3 runs to 13 residues. Trimming stripped 1 base from V and 10 bases from J, with 11 bases between.

CDR3 DNA sequence: TGTGCCAGCAGCTGGGGGGAGTTACTGACCCTCCAAGAGACCCAGTACTTC. Protein sequence: CASSWGELLTLQETQYF. This chain joins TRBV5-5 and TRBJ2-5, with D tentatively TRBD2 (6 bases). With 3 bases removed from V and 1 base from J, the gap between germline ends came to 19 bases. From germline, CDR1 is SGHKS and CDR2 YYEKEE (reference sequence). This CDR3 contains 17 residues.